Following are 27 T cell receptor beta chains from one sample sequenced in a study of T-cell reconstitution after alpha-beta-depleted transplantation in children (TCRdb year 2016). Libraries came from PCR. Data came from an Illumina HiSeq 2500. TCR library preparation used molecular barcoding, with unique molecular identifiers applied to normalize quantification of the TCRbeta repertoire. TCRdb reprocessing: public reads trimmed at Q25 with fastp, clones called with MiXCR, in-frame beta chains kept. One record per CDR3 amino acid sequence lists the most common genes and DNA. The sample profile shows roughly 340,000 distinct CDR3 sequences; under 20% of them were found once. The ten top clones hold about 41% of the sample. The sample's treatment or condition label is to be understood as: allogeneic hematopoietic cell transplantation with graft depleted of TCRalphabeta T cells and CD19 B cells. The input for sequencing was PBMCs, mostly from graft donor cells, taken 360 days after TCRalphabeta/CD19-depleted stem cell transplant. These receptors originate from a male patient between 2 and 10 years old who had a stem cell transplant for acute lymphoblastic leukemia, so the T cells may come from the graft donor.

This clonotype turned up a few times. The genes are TRBV30 and TRBJ2-5; D gene ambiguous. The CDR3 runs to 12 residues. Germline CDR1 reads GTSNPN; CDR2 reads SVGIG (reference sequence). V lost 1 base and J lost 1, with 4 bases in between. The CDR3 sequence: CAWSALQETQYF. In nucleotides, the CDR3 is TGTGCCTGGAGTGCCCTCCAAGAGACCCAGTACTTC.

This clonotype has more than one count but fewer than ten. The V call is TRBV7-3, the J call TRBJ2-5; 8 bases match TRBD2. CDR1 is SGHTA and CDR2 is FQGTGA in the germline V gene. This CDR3 region has 15 residues. With 0 bases clipped from V and 5 bases from J, the junction kept 5 bases outside the gene matches. Written as DNA, the CDR3 is TGTGCCAGCAGCTTAACGGGGGCGGGAGGTGAGACCCAGTACTTC. The encoded protein is CASSLTGAGGETQYF.

This clonotype turned up a few times. The rearrangement links TRBV12-3 or TRBV12-4 to TRBJ2-3, with 7 nucleotides matching TRBD2. This CDR3 has 15 residues. Losses at the gene ends were 2 bases for V and 4 bases for J; bases not matched to a gene: 6. Written as DNA, the CDR3 is TGTGCCAGCAGTTTATCGGCGGGAGAGTCAGATACGCAGTATTTT. It specifies CASSLSAGESDTQYF.

This clonotype was seen a few times. V is TRBV27 and J is TRBJ2-3, with TRBD1 identical over 7 bases. Germline V gives CDR1 MNHEY, CDR2 SMNVEV (reference sequence). This CDR3 contains 14 residues. J lost 4 bases, V lost 5 bases, and 6 bases had no gene match. CDR3 coding DNA: TGTGCCAGCAGTCCTGGGACAGTAGCAGATACGCAGTATTTT. Translating it yields CASSPGTVADTQYF.

This chain links TRBV2 with TRBJ2-1; D ambiguous. Germline loops: CDR1 SNHLY, CDR2 FYNNEI. V was clipped by 8 bases and J by 2 bases, with 7 bases between them. The CDR3 runs to 12 residues. The CDR3 region is CASGKTYNEQFF. CDR3 coding DNA: TGTGCCAGCGGGAAAACCTACAATGAGCAGTTCTTC.

This clonotype was picked up many times. V gene TRBV4-3 combines with J gene TRBJ2-6; D call uncertain. Trimming took off 1 base at V and 0 bases at J, with 16 bases between the two ends. The V gene's germline CDR1 is LGHNA and CDR2 YSLEER. This CDR3 region has 19 residues. CDR3 coding DNA: TGCGCCAGCAGCCAAGTAGGTGGCAGGTCGGGCTCTGGGGCCAACGTCCTGACTTTC. It translates to CASSQVGGRSGSGANVLTF.

This clonotype was seen a few times. DNA of the CDR3: TGTGCCAGCAGCTTAGGGTTCGGATTGGGGTACGAGCAGTACTTC. Translation gives CASSLGFGLGYEQYF. The chain couples TRBV7-8 to TRBJ2-7; D unclear. Deletions cut 1 base from V and 4 bases from J, with 14 bases between. The CDR3 runs to 15 residues. CDR1 and CDR2 (germline): SGHVS, FQNEAQ.

This clonotype was counted only a few times. CDR3 nucleotide sequence: TGTGCCAGCAGCTTAAGAGCAGGGGGCTATAATTCACCCCTCCACTTT. Encoded protein: CASSLRAGGYNSPLHF. This chain uses TRBV11-2 with TRBJ1-6; 7 positions match TRBD1. Germline-derived CDR1 and CDR2 are SGHAT and FQNNGV. The ends lost 2 bases at V and 3 bases at J; junction bases unmatched: 4. CDR3 length equals 16 residues.

The V call is TRBV5-1, the J call TRBJ2-1; D tentatively reads TRBD1 or TRBD2 (5 bases each). CDR1 SGHRS and CDR2 YFSETQ come from the germline V gene. Trimming removed 4 bases from V and 6 bases from J, with 26 bases in between. The CDR3 has 18 residues. CDR3 DNA sequence: TGCGCCAGCAGCCGACCGACCAAGGGGACCCTGGCGGGCAATGAGCAGTTCTTC. The encoded protein is CASSRPTKGTLAGNEQFF.

This clonotype has a count of ten or more. J is TRBJ2-4 and V is TRBV6-2 or TRBV6-3, with 9 bases fitting TRBD2. Germline trimming cut 4 bases from V and 0 bases from J; bases unmatched to any gene: 4. Germline V gives CDR1 MNHEY, CDR2 SVGEGT. This CDR3 has 16 residues. CDR3 in amino acids: CASSWTAGGAKNIQYF. CDR3 coding DNA: TGTGCCAGCAGTTGGACAGCGGGGGGAGCCAAAAACATTCAGTACTTC.

This clonotype has at least ten counts. The rearrangement uses TRBV4-3 and TRBJ2-7; 8 bases are a match to TRBD2. V was pared by 0 bases and J by 5 bases, with 9 bases of the junction left unmatched. The CDR3 runs 16 residues. The germline gives CDR1 LGHNA, CDR2 YSLEER. The CDR3 spells CASSQDRGGRTDEQYF. CDR3 nucleotide sequence: TGCGCCAGCAGCCAAGATCGGGGCGGGAGGACCGACGAGCAGTACTTC.

The chain couples TRBV28 to TRBJ2-7, with TRBD1 matching 10 bases. This CDR3 is built from 15 residues. Losses at the gene ends were 5 bases for V and 6 bases for J; bases not matched to a gene: 10. Germline CDR1 MDHEN, CDR2 SYDVKM. CDR3 nucleotides: TGTGCCAGCAGTCCGCCGGGGACAGGGGTGAGCGAGCAGTACTTC. Translated, it gives CASSPPGTGVSEQYF.

This clonotype was counted only a few times. This chain joins TRBV28 and TRBJ1-1, with 7 positions matching TRBD1. The J segment lost 3 bases and the V segment lost 5 bases, leaving 3 bases of the junction unmatched. Germline lookup yields CDR1 MDHEN and CDR2 SYDVKM. This CDR3 region has 13 residues. The CDR3 loop is CASSRQGHTEAFF. CDR3 DNA: TGTGCCAGCAGTCGACAGGGCCACACTGAAGCTTTCTTT.

This chain joins TRBV11-2 and TRBJ2-3; 9 nucleotides line up with TRBD2. This CDR3 has 14 residues. The germline V gene has CDR1 SGHAT and CDR2 FQNNGV. J gave up 7 bases and V 4 bases, and 6 bases lay outside the gene matches. CDR3 amino acids: CASSSGLARHTQYF. The CDR3, as DNA: TGTGCCAGCAGCTCCGGACTAGCGCGGCATACGCAGTATTTT.

The chain employs TRBV5-4 and TRBJ2-5; D is possibly TRBD1 (5 bases). Germline V CDR1 and CDR2: SGHNT, YYREEE (reference sequence). The V end was cut by 1 base, the J end by 2 bases, with 9 bases between. The CDR3 sequence is 14 residues long. The CDR3 loop reads CASSLSDRQETQYF. The CDR3 DNA reads TGTGCCAGCAGCTTGTCCGACAGACAAGAGACCCAGTACTTC. The full variable domain, completed using reference TRBV5-4 and TRBJ2-5, is ETGVTQSPTHLIKTRGQQVTLRCSSQSGHNTVSWYQQALGQGPQFIFQYYREEENGRGNFPPRFSGLQFPNYSSELNVNALELDDSALYLCASSLSDRQETQYFGPGTRLLVL.

This clonotype was detected only a few times. This chain joins TRBV10-3 and TRBJ2-1; D gene ambiguous. This CDR3 has 11 residues. V lost 2 bases and J lost 12, with 8 bases in between. Germline loops: CDR1 ENHRY, CDR2 SYGVKD. CDR3 residues: CAISEARWQFF. The CDR3 region has the DNA TGTGCCATCAGTGAGGCTAGATGGCAGTTCTTC.

This clonotype has more than one count but fewer than ten. The genes are TRBV29-1 and TRBJ1-5, with 8 bases identical to TRBD1. V was pared by 7 bases and J by 4 bases, with 15 bases of the junction left unmatched. The CDR3 loop spans 16 amino acids. Germline CDR1 is SQVTM and CDR2 is ANQGSEA. DNA of the CDR3: TGCAGCGGTCCGTTTAAGACAGGGGTCGGTAATCAGCCCCAGCATTTT. This codes for CSGPFKTGVGNQPQHF.

This chain links TRBV4-2 with TRBJ2-3; D is perhaps TRBD1 (7 bases). V lost 3 bases and J 6 bases, leaving 13 bases between the germline ends. Germline assignment: CDR1 LGHNA and CDR2 YNFKEQ. The CDR3 extends over 14 amino acids. The CDR3 sequence is CASSHTGEEDTQYF. DNA for the CDR3: TGTGCCAGCAGCCACACAGGGGAGGAGGATACGCAGTATTTT.

In its sample, this clonotype was seen many times. The chain combines TRBV20-1 with TRBJ2-1; perhaps TRBD1 as D (5 bases). V was shortened by 0 bases and J by 5 bases, with 11 bases between the two germline ends. CDR3 length equals 14 residues. Germline CDR1 DFQATT, CDR2 SNEGSKA (reference sequence). The CDR3 loop reads CSAREVRTHNEQFF. The CDR3 DNA is TGCAGTGCTAGAGAGGTCAGGACACACAATGAGCAGTTCTTC.

A few counts support this clonotype. CDR3 bases: TGTGCCTGGACCACAGGGGGGGGCGCTGAAGCTTTCTTT. Translation gives CAWTTGGGAEAFF. The rearrangement links TRBV30 to TRBJ1-1; 8 bases line up with TRBD1. CDR3 length: 13 residues. J was trimmed by 6 bases and V by 4 bases; bases with no gene match: 7. Germline CDR1 GTSNPN, CDR2 SVGIG (reference sequence).

This clonotype has a count of ten or more. The V and J genes are TRBV29-1 and TRBJ2-1; the D gene is possibly TRBD2 (6 bases). The V gene's germline CDR1 is SQVTM and CDR2 ANQGSEA. The ends were cut back, 8 bases at V and 2 bases at J, with 13 bases in the middle. The CDR3 runs to 13 residues. CDR3 in amino acids: CSFRLGAYNEQFF. The CDR3 DNA is TGCAGCTTCCGACTAGGGGCCTACAATGAGCAGTTCTTC.

The rearrangement joins TRBV28 to TRBJ1-5; D possibly corresponds to TRBD1 (5 bases). There are 23 residues in the CDR3. CDR1 is MDHEN, CDR2 SYDVKM, per germline. The V gene lost 4 bases and the J gene lost 0 bases, with 34 bases spanning the gap. The CDR3 protein is CASSSPWPPGGDSWGTSNQPQHF. The CDR3 DNA is TGTGCCAGCAGTTCGCCGTGGCCCCCTGGCGGGGATAGCTGGGGGACTAGCAATCAGCCCCAGCATTTT. Full variable domain (missing parts from reference TRBV28 and TRBJ1-5): DVKVTQSSRYLVKRTGEKVFLECVQDMDHENMFWYRQDPGLGLRLIYFSYDVKMKEKGDIPEGYSVSREKKERFSLILESASTNQTSMYLCASSSPWPPGGDSWGTSNQPQHFGDGTRLSIL.

V usage is TRBV4-3 and J usage is TRBJ1-2, with TRBD1 matching over 8 bases. The CDR3 is 18 residues long. The trim removed 0 bases at V and 4 bases at J, leaving 13 bases unmatched. Germline-derived CDR1 and CDR2 are LGHNA and YSLEER. The chain's CDR3 is CASSQDQGAGSGTYGYTF. The CDR3 DNA follows: TGCGCCAGCAGCCAAGATCAGGGGGCAGGGAGTGGCACCTATGGCTACACCTTC.

The chain couples TRBV4-3 to TRBJ2-7, with unresolved D. This CDR3 region has 14 residues. The germline gives CDR1 LGHNA, CDR2 YSLEER. V lost 0 bases and J 0 bases, leaving 6 bases between the germline ends. The DNA of the CDR3 is TGCGCCAGCAGCCAAGATAGACGCTCCTACGAGCAGTACTTC. Protein: CASSQDRRSYEQYF.

This clonotype was observed many times. The V and J genes are TRBV5-6 and TRBJ2-7; the D gene is possibly TRBD2 (6 bases). Per germline, CDR1 SGHDT and CDR2 YYEEEE. Trimming stripped 1 base from V and 5 bases from J, with 16 bases between. This CDR3 has 15 amino acids. CDR3 nucleotides: TGTGCCAGCAGCTTGAGGTCGGCGGGGCCCAACGAGCAGTACTTC. The encoded protein is CASSLRSAGPNEQYF. The full variable domain, its missing parts supplied by reference TRBV5-6 and TRBJ2-7, is DAGVTQSPTHLIKTRGQQVTLRCSPKSGHDTVSWYQQALGQGPQFIFQYYEEEERQRGNFPDRFSGHQFPNYSSELNVNALLLGDSALYLCASSLRSAGPNEQYFGPGTRLTVT.

There are many counts of this clonotype. The V gene is TRBV12-3 or TRBV12-4, the J gene TRBJ1-1, with a weak D call TRBD1 (5 bases). This CDR3 region has 16 residues. Trimming shortened V by 1 base and J by 5 bases, and 17 bases separated the two germline ends. The CDR3 here is CASSLVGGISGTEAFF. In DNA, the CDR3 is TGTGCCAGCAGTTTAGTCGGGGGAATATCGGGGACTGAAGCTTTCTTT.

This clonotype occurred many times. V and J are TRBV20-1 and TRBJ2-7; TRBD1 or TRBD2 may be the D gene (5 bases each). V lost 0 bases and J lost 2, with 11 bases in between. In germline, CDR1 is DFQATT, CDR2 SNEGSKA (reference sequence). This CDR3 comprises 14 residues. CDR3 protein: CSARDPGSPYEQYF. In nucleotides, the CDR3 is TGCAGTGCTAGAGACCCAGGGAGCCCCTACGAGCAGTACTTC.